A single sample gave rise to the 14 T cell receptor beta chains below, sequenced in a study of regulatory T cells in long-lasting Graves disease. Sample time point: newly diagnosed GD, antithyroid drugs for less than 3 months. There was RNA extracted from PBMCs, and the TCR library was made from it. Researchers made TCR beta libraries by using iRepertoire HTBI primers and running Arm-PCR on CDR3 regions. TCRdb re-called the multiplex PCR reads through MiXCR, storing one row per CDR3 protein. The sample has 530,000 or so distinct CDR3 sequences, approximately 13% seen once. These data were also reused for a study on T cells in Graves' hyperthyroidism and ophthalmopathy.

The sequenced sample was peripheral blood mononuclear cells (PBMCs), obtained at new diagnosis, from a patient treated with antithyroid drugs. These receptors originate from a man aged 25 to 40 with Graves disease.

This chain joins TRBV5-6 and TRBJ2-5, with D uncertain. The CDR3 totals 13 residues. The V gene's germline CDR1 is SGHDT and CDR2 YYEEEE. Trimming stripped 4 bases from V and 5 bases from J, with 12 bases between. CDR3 sequence: CASSPILEETQYF. Here the CDR3 DNA reads TGTGCCAGCAGCCCCATTCTTGAGGAGACCCAGTACTTC.

With respect to this clonotype: Being one base from a much bigger clone, this may be a read error. The V and J genes are TRBV27 and TRBJ1-5; unclear D gene. Germline CDR1 is MNHEY and CDR2 is SMNVEV (reference sequence). The V end lost 8 bases, the J end lost 3 bases, and 11 bases lay between the germline ends. This CDR3 is built from 13 residues. The CDR3 loop is CASGGRPNQPQHF. In nucleotides, the CDR3 is TGTGCCAGCGGTGGACGGCCCAATCAGCCCCAGCATTTT.

This clonotype was found many times. V gene TRBV30 combines with J gene TRBJ2-7, with 10 bases aligning to TRBD2. This CDR3 comprises 13 residues. V was clipped by 2 bases and J by 5 bases; unmatched bases: 3. CDR1 and CDR2 from the germline V gene are GTSNPN and SVGIG (reference sequence). The CDR3 spells CAWSSGRADEQYF. The CDR3 DNA follows: TGTGCCTGGAGTAGCGGGAGGGCCGACGAGCAGTACTTC.

This clonotype turned up a few times. The chain has TRBV7-9 and TRBJ1-2, with a possible D match to TRBD1 (5 bases). With 7 bases removed from V and 4 bases from J, the gap between germline ends came to 16 bases. The CDR3 covers 14 residues. Germline CDR1 reads SEHNR; CDR2 reads FQNEAQ (reference sequence). This CDR3 reads CASTQTGAFYGYTF. For the CDR3, the DNA is TGTGCCAGCACCCAAACCGGGGCCTTCTATGGCTACACCTTC.

There are many counts of this clonotype. The chain recombines TRBV7-2 with TRBJ1-2, with D possibly being TRBD1 (5 bases). CDR1 is SGHTA, CDR2 FQGNSA, per germline. V was pared by 5 bases and J by 8 bases, with 18 bases between. This CDR3 has 14 residues. The CDR3 protein is CASSPITGAGGYTF. The DNA for the CDR3 is TGTGCCAGCAGCCCGATAACCGGGGCAGGGGGCTACACCTTC.

This clonotype was counted only a few times. The rearrangement joins TRBV5-1 to TRBJ2-3; D might be TRBD1 or TRBD2, each matching 5 bases. Germline CDR1 reads SGHRS; CDR2 reads YFSETQ. The CDR3 has 14 residues. V lost 8 bases and J 4 bases, leaving 17 bases between the germline ends. This chain's CDR3 is CASNPRGTPDTQYF. CDR3 bases: TGCGCCAGTAACCCCCGGGGCACCCCAGATACGCAGTATTTT.

This clonotype has just a few counts. V usage is TRBV30 and J usage is TRBJ2-5; D call uncertain. Looked up from germline, CDR1 is GTSNPN and CDR2 is SVGIG (reference sequence). Trimming left V 1 base short and J 5 bases short, with 11 bases between. The CDR3 extends over 13 amino acids. CDR3 in amino acids: CAWSEEPRETQYF. CDR3 nucleotide sequence: TGTGCCTGGAGTGAGGAGCCCCGGGAGACCCAGTACTTC.

A few counts support this clonotype. V gene TRBV5-6 combines with J gene TRBJ2-3, with D maybe TRBD1 (5 bases). This CDR3 is 15 amino acids long. From germline, CDR1 is SGHDT and CDR2 YYEEEE. Trimming removed 3 bases from V and 0 bases from J, with 11 bases in between. Here the CDR3 reads CASSWADTSTDTQYF. In DNA, the CDR3 is TGTGCCAGCAGCTGGGCGGACACTAGCACAGATACGCAGTATTTT.

This clonotype was recorded at least ten times. The J gene is TRBJ2-1, the V gene TRBV7-9, with TRBD2 matching 10 bases. V dropped 5 bases and J dropped 4; count of bases not matched to a gene: 5. This CDR3 is built from 15 residues. The germline CDR1 and CDR2 sequences are SEHNR and FQNEAQ (reference sequence). CDR3 in DNA: TGTGCCAGCAGCCGCCGAGCGGGAGGGTACAATGAGCAGTTCTTC. Translated, it gives CASSRRAGGYNEQFF.

This clonotype showed up just a few times. The CDR3 is CASKRMYEQFF. CDR3 in DNA: TGTGCCAGTAAAAGGATGTATGAGCAGTTCTTC. The J gene is TRBJ2-1, the V gene TRBV12-3 or TRBV12-4; D remains unclear. CDR3 length equals 11 residues. V lost 9 bases and J lost 8, with 11 bases in between.

This clonotype was detected ten times or more. J is TRBJ2-7 and V is TRBV9, with TRBD2 matching 7 bases. This CDR3 comprises 14 residues. Germline V gives CDR1 SGDLS, CDR2 YYNGEE. Germline trimming cut 2 bases from V and 5 bases from J; bases unmatched to any gene: 7. The CDR3 sequence is CASSVRGSIDEQYF. The CDR3 DNA is TGTGCCAGCAGCGTCCGCGGGAGTATCGACGAGCAGTACTTC. Full variable domain (outside the CDR3, taken from reference TRBV9 and TRBJ2-7): DSGVTQTPKHLITATGQRVTLRCSPRSGDLSVYWYQQSLDQGLQFLIQYYNGEERAKGNILERFSAQQFPDLHSELNLSSLELGDSALYFCASSVRGSIDEQYFGPGTRLTVT.

This clonotype was observed many times. J is TRBJ1-1 and V is TRBV11-2; D uncertain. Germline assignment: CDR1 SGHAT and CDR2 FQNNGV. V was clipped by 4 bases and J by 0 bases, with 3 bases between them. The CDR3 loop spans 12 amino acids. The CDR3 sequence: CASSYMNTEAFF. Written as DNA, the CDR3 is TGTGCCAGCAGCTACATGAACACTGAAGCTTTCTTT.

This clonotype has more than one count but fewer than ten. V and J are TRBV20-1 and TRBJ2-5; 7 nucleotides agree with TRBD1. Unmatched junction bases numbered 16, after V lost 4 bases and J lost 5 bases. The CDR3 runs to 16 residues. CDR1 and CDR2 from the germline V gene are DFQATT and SNEGSKA (reference sequence). The CDR3 here is CSATPGATGARETQYF. Here the CDR3 DNA reads TGCAGTGCTACCCCAGGGGCAACAGGGGCCCGGGAGACCCAGTACTTC.

The chain employs TRBV30 and TRBJ1-2, with D hard to call. CDR3 length: 12 amino acids. Germline V gene data show CDR1 as GTSNPN and CDR2 as SVGIG (reference sequence). The germline V and J ends were trimmed by 3 bases and 7 bases, with 12 bases remaining between them. The CDR3 DNA reads as TGTGCCTGGAGAGGCGGGATCGGTGGCTACACCTTC. Protein sequence: CAWRGGIGGYTF.